Reported below is one T cell receptor (beta chain). Its antigen is unidentified. The sample belongs to a study of shared clonotypes between healthy human individuals. Germline CDR1 SGHTA, CDR2 FQGTGA. The CDR3 length is 10 residues. V lost 7 bases and J lost 8, with 8 bases in between. Profiling relied on immunoSEQ multiplex PCR, and the TCRdb table lists in-frame clones only, not all of them. The sample records around 600,000 clones, 85% to 95% being singletons. The study's findings and limits: There were few donors, and this limited the genetic and exposure-history diversity represented.

CD8 cells regarded as naive lacked CD45RO, were positively chosen for CCR7, and omitted terminally differentiated effector memory CD45RA+ cells. The sequenced sample was naive CD8+ T cells sorted from blood. The chain has TRBV7-3 and TRBJ1-2; the D is unclear. The TCR comes from a woman in her 30s in good health. The CDR3 sequence: CASTLLGYTF. The DNA for the CDR3 is TGTGCCAGCACCCTCCTGGGCTACACCTTC.